The source of this T cell receptor (beta chain) is a study of CD8+ T cells in alopecia areata. Study-level information: Each of the treated patients was given oral tofacitinib, 5 to 10 mg twice daily, for moderate-to-severe alopecia areata. Notes on the study in general: An increase in clonality over normal scalp was evident in lesional scalp, especially alopecia totalis/universalis.

Looked up from germline, CDR1 is SNHLY and CDR2 is FYNNEI. The V segment lost 4 bases and the J segment 6 bases; nucleotides outside the gene matches: 12. The CDR3 spans 15 residues. Sequencing templates came from extracted RNA that was reverse transcribed into cDNA. Using immunoSEQ multiplex PCR, the repertoire was profiled, and TCRdb retains in-frame clones only, with some absent. The repertoire has about 130,000 clones, 58% of them found once; the top ten carry about 4.9%. Researchers gathered lesional scalp punch biopsies and peripheral blood from patients with alopecia areata. PBMCs served as the source from which CD4+ and CD8+ T cells were sorted. Concerning this clone: The antigen is unknown.

The chain employs TRBV2 and TRBJ2-7, with 7 bases fitting TRBD2. Sample: CD4+ T cells sorted from blood, taken at week 0. This clonotype originated in a human donor with alopecia areata. The CDR3 sequence: CASSGSSGVSREQYF. CDR3 nucleotides: TGTGCCAGCAGTGGAAGCAGCGGGGTATCTCGCGAGCAGTACTTC.